The entry below describes one TCR beta chain. The antigen remains undetermined. There are 17 residues in the CDR3. Trimming removed 5 bases from V and 3 bases from J, with 22 bases in between. Germline values: CDR1 MNHEY, CDR2 SVGEGT. These data are taken from a study of T cell responses to AZD1222 COVID-19 vaccine. Method: immunoSEQ multiplex PCR; TCRdb's copy keeps in-frame clones and lacks some. The sample holds about 170,000 clones, 75% to 90% seen once. Findings of the study overall: Most donors were white British, females outnumbered males, and clonal diversity was possibly underestimated. Across the whole spike, CD4 TCRs peaked at regions 160-218 and 743-854. Unmutated variant regions are reportedly the target of nearly half of TCRs that are spike-specific. Baseline antibody screening turned up just a handful of seropositive AZD1222 recipients.

The specimen comprised peripheral blood, sampled on day 0 of AZD1222 vaccination. V is TRBV6-2 or TRBV6-3 and J is TRBJ1-2; weak D call: TRBD1 (5 bases). This TCR came from an adult in good health. The CDR3 nucleotides read TGTGCCAGCAGTCTCGCCCCGACAGCCTGGAGGGACTATGGCTACACCTTC. Amino acid sequence: CASSLAPTAWRDYGYTF.